Sequencing of this TCR beta chain was carried out in a study of cytomegalovirus exposure and HLA in healthy donors. General observations from the study: Rates of TCR association differed by HLA locus in a later analysis, with DRB1 highest and HLA-C lowest. A later analysis reportedly found fewer N-insertions in an Asian-associated ancestry cluster than the approximately 730-donor mean.

The primer mix had 60 Vbeta and 13 Jbeta primers. The table came from immunoSEQ multiplex PCR; TCRdb's copy has only in-frame clones and leaves some out. The profile covers over 150,000 clones, with 80% appearing a single time and around 6% taken by the ten largest. On this clone: Its antigen is unidentified.

V lost 2 bases to trimming and J lost 3 bases, with 14 bases between them. The germline V gene encodes CDR1 MNHNS and CDR2 SASEGT. The CDR3 sequence is 16 residues long. The sample was PBMCs. This TCR was recovered from a woman aged 40 to 50 in good health and CMV-seropositive. The chain combines TRBV6-1 with TRBJ2-1, with D hard to call. CDR3 coding DNA: TGTGCCAGCAGTGAATCGAGCGTAACGCACTACAATGAGCAGTTCTTC. Translated: CASSESSVTHYNEQFF.